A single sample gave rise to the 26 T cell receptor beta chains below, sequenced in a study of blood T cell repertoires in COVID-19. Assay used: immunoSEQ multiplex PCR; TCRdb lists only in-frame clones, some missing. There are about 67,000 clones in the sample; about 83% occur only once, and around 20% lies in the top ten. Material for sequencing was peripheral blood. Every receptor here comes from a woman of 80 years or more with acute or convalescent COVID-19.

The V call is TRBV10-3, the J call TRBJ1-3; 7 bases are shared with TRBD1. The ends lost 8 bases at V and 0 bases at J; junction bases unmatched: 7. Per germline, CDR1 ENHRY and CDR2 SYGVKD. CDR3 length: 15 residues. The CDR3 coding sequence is TGTGCCATCGGAACAGGGGTGCTCTCTGGAAACACCATATATTTT. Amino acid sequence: CAIGTGVLSGNTIYF.

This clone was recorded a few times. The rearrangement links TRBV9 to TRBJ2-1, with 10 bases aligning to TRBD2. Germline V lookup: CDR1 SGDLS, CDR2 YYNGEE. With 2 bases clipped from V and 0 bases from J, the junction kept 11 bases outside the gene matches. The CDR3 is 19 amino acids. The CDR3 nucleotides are TGTGCCAGCAGCGTTTCCCTAGCGGGAGTTACGAGCTCCTACAATGAGCAGTTCTTC. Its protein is CASSVSLAGVTSSYNEQFF.

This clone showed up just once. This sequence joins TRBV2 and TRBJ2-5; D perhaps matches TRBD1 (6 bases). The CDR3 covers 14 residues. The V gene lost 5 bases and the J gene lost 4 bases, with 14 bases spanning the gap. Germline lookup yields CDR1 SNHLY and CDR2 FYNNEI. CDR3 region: CASSRDTQGETQYF. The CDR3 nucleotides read TGTGCCAGCAGTAGGGATACACAGGGAGAGACCCAGTACTTC.

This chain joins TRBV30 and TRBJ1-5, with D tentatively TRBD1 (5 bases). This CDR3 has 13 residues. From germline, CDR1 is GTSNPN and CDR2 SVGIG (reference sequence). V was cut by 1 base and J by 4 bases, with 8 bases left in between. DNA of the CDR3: TGTGCCTGGAGTGGGGGCCCTAATCAGCCCCAGCATTTT. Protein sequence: CAWSGGPNQPQHF.

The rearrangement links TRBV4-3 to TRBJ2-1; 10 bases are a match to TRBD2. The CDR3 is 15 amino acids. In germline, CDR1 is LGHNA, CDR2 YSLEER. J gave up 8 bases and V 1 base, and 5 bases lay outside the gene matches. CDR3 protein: CASSQVTSGFYEQFF. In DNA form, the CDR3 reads TGCGCCAGCAGCCAAGTGACTAGCGGGTTCTATGAGCAGTTCTTC.

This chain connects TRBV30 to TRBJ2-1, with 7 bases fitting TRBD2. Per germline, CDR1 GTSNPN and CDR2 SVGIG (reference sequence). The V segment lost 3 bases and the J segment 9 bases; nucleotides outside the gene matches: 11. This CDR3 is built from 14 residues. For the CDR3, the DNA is TGTGCCTGGAGCGTTCCCGCGGGAGTAGGTGAGCAGTTCTTC. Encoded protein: CAWSVPAGVGEQFF.

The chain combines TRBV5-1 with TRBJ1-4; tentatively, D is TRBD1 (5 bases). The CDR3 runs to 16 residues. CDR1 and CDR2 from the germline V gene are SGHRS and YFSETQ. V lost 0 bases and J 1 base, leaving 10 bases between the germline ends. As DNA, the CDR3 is TGCGCCAGCAGCTTGGCCGGGAGGGGAACTAATGAAAAACTGTTTTTT. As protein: CASSLAGRGTNEKLFF.

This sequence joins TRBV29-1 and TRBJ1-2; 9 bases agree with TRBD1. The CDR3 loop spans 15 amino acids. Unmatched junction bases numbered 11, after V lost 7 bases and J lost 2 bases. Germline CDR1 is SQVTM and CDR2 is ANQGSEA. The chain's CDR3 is CSGGTGHGLNYGYTF. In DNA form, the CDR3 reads TGCAGCGGAGGGACAGGGCACGGGTTAAACTATGGCTACACCTTC. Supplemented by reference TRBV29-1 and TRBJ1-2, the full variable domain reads SAVISQKPSRDICQRGTSLTIQCQVDSQVTMMFWYRQQPGQSLTLIATANQGSEATYESGFVIDKFPISRPNLTFSTLTVSNMSPEDSSIYLCSGGTGHGLNYGYTFGSGTRLTVV.

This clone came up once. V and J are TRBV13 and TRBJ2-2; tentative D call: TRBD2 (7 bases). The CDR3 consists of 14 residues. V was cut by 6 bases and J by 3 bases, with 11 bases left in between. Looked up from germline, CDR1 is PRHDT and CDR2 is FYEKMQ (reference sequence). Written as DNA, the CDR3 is TGTGCCAGCAGGGTCGGGGGGCACACCGGGGAGCTGTTTTTT. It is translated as CASRVGGHTGELFF.

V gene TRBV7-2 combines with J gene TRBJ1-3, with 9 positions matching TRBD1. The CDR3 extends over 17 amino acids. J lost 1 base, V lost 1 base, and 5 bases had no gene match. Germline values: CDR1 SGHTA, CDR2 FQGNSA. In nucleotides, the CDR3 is TGTGCCAGCAGCTTAGTCCCGGGACAGGGTTCTGGAAACACCATATATTTT. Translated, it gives CASSLVPGQGSGNTIYF.

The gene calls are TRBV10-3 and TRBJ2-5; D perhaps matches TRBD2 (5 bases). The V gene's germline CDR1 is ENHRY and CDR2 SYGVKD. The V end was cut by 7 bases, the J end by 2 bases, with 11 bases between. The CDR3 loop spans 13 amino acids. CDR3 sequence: CAITRDLQETQYF. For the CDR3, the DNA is TGTGCCATCACCCGGGATTTACAAGAGACCCAGTACTTC.

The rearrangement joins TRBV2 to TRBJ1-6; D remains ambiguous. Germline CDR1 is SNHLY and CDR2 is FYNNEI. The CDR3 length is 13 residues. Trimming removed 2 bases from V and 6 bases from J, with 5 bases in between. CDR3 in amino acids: CASSETVNSPLHF. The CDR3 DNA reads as TGTGCCAGCAGTGAAACAGTTAATTCACCCCTCCACTTT.

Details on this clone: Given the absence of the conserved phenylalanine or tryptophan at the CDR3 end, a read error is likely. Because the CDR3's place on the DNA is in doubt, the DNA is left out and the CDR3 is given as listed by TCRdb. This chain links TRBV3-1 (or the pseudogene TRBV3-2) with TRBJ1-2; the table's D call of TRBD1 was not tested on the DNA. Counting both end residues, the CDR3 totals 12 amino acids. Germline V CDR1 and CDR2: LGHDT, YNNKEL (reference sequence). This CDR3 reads CASSAVGQIPLL.

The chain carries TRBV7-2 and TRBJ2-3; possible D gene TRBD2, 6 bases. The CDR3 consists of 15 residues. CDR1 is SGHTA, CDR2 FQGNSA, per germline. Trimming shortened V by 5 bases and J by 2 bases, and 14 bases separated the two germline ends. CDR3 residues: CASSPRSGHTDTQYF. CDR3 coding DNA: TGTGCCAGCAGCCCAAGGAGCGGGCACACAGATACGCAGTATTTT.

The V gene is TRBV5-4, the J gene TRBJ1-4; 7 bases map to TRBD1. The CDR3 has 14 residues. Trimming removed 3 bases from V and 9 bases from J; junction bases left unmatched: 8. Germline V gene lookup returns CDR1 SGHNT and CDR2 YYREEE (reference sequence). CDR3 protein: CASSSETGTQKLFF. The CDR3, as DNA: TGTGCCAGCAGCTCGGAGACAGGGACGCAAAAACTGTTTTTT.

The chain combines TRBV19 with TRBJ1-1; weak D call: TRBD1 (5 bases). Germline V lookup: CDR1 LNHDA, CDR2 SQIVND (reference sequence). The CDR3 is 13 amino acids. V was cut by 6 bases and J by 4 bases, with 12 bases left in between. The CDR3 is CASRPQGGTEAFF. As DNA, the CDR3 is TGTGCCAGTAGGCCCCAGGGTGGCACTGAAGCTTTCTTT.

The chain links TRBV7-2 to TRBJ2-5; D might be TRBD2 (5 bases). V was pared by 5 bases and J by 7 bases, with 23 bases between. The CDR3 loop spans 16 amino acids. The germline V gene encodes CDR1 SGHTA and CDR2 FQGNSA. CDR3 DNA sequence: TGTGCCAGCAGCAGCCCGGGGAGTGCTTCCCAACGGACCCAGTACTTC. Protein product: CASSSPGSASQRTQYF.

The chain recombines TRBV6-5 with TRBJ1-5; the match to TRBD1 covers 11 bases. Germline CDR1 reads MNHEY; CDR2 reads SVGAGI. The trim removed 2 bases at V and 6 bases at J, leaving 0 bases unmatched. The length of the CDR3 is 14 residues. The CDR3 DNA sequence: TGTGCCAGCAGTTACGGGACAGGGGGTCAGCCCCAGCATTTT. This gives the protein CASSYGTGGQPQHF.

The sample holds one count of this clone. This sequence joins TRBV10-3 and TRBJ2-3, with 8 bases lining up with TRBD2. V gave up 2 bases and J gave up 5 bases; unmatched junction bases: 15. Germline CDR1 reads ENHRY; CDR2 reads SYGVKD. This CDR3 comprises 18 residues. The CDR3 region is CAISEPTISGTRGDTQYF. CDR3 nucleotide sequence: TGTGCCATCAGTGAGCCGACGATTAGCGGGACTAGGGGAGATACGCAGTATTTT.

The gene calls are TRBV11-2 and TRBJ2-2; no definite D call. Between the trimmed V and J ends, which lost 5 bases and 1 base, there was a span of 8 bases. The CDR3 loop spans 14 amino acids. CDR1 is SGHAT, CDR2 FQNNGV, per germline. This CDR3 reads CASSPLMNTGELFF. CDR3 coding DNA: TGTGCCAGCAGCCCCCTAATGAACACCGGGGAGCTGTTTTTT. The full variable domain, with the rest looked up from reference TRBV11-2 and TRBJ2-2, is EAGVAQSPRYKIIEKRQSVAFWCNPISGHATLYWYQQILGQGPKLLIQFQNNGVVDDSQLPKDRFSAERLKGVDSTLKIQPAKLEDSAVYLCASSPLMNTGELFFGEGSRLTVL.

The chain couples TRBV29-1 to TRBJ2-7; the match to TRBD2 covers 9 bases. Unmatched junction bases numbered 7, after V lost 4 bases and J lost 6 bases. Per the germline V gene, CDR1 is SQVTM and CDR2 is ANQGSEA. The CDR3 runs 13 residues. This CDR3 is CSVVGTSRVEQYF. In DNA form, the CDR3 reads TGCAGCGTTGTAGGGACTAGCAGGGTCGAGCAGTACTTC.

The CDR3 protein is CASSPIERPMFF. DNA for the CDR3: TGTGCCAGCAGCCCTATAGAGCGCCCGATGTTTTTT. The chain recombines TRBV7-9 with TRBJ2-2; D is undetermined. Germline values: CDR1 SEHNR, CDR2 FQNEAQ (reference sequence). CDR3 length equals 12 residues. Trimming shortened V by 5 bases and J by 15 bases, and 16 bases separated the two germline ends.

Here the CDR3 DNA reads TGTGCCAGCAGCGTACGGTTATCCAACACTGAAGCTTTCTTT. This translates into CASSVRLSNTEAFF. The rearrangement uses TRBV9 and TRBJ1-1, with D hard to call. The V gene's germline CDR1 is SGDLS and CDR2 YYNGEE. Trimming removed 1 base at V and 2 bases at J, with 9 bases between. This CDR3 comprises 14 residues. The whole variable domain, remainder taken from reference TRBV9 and TRBJ1-1, is DSGVTQTPKHLITATGQRVTLRCSPRSGDLSVYWYQQSLDQGLQFLIQYYNGEERAKGNILERFSAQQFPDLHSELNLSSLELGDSALYFCASSVRLSNTEAFFGQGTRLTVV.

CDR3 bases: TGTGCCACAAGATTCACAGGGAAGTATGGCTACACCTTC. Its translation is CATRFTGKYGYTF. The V and J genes are TRBV19 and TRBJ1-2; TRBD1 might be the D (6 bases). The CDR3 is made up of 13 amino acids. Germline V lookup: CDR1 LNHDA, CDR2 SQIVND (reference sequence). V was pared by 10 bases and J by 5 bases, with 17 bases between.

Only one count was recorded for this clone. CDR3 in DNA: TGTGCCAGCAGCCCCAACAGAGAGACCCAGTACTTC. It codes for CASSPNRETQYF. V usage is TRBV28 and J usage is TRBJ2-5; D is uncertain. Germline V gene lookup returns CDR1 MDHEN and CDR2 SYDVKM. Trimming removed 6 bases at V and 4 bases at J, with 9 bases between. The CDR3 sequence is 12 residues long.

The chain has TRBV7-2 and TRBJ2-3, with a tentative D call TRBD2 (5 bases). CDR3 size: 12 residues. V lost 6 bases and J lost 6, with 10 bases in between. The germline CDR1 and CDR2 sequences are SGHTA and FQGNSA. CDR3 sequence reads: CASSYQRDTQYF. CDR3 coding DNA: TGTGCCAGCAGTTACCAGCGGGATACGCAGTATTTT. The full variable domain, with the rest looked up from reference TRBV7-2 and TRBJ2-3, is GAGVSQSPSNKVTEKGKDVELRCDPISGHTALYWYRQSLGQGLEFLIYFQGNSAPDKSGLPSDRFSAERTGGSVSTLTIQRTQQEDSAVYLCASSYQRDTQYFGPGTRLTVL.